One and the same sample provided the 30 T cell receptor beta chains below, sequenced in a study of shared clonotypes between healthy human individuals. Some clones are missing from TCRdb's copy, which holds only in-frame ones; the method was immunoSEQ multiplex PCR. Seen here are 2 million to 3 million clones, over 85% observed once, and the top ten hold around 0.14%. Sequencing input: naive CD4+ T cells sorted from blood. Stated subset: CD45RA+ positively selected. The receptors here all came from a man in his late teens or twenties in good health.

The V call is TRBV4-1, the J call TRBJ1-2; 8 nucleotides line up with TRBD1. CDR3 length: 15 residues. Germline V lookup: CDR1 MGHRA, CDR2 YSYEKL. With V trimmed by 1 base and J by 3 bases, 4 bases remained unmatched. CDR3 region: CASSQVPTGDYGYTF. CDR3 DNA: TGCGCCAGCAGCCAAGTTCCGACAGGGGACTATGGCTACACCTTC.

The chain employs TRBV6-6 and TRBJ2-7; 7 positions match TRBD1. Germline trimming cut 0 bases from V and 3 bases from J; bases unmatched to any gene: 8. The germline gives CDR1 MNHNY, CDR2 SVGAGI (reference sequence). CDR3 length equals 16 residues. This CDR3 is CASSYSKTGNFYEQYF. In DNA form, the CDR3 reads TGTGCCAGCAGTTACTCAAAGACAGGGAATTTCTACGAGCAGTACTTC.

CDR3 loop: CASSSQGVPYEQYF. DNA of the CDR3: TGTGCCAGCAGCTCACAGGGCGTTCCTTACGAGCAGTACTTC. The gene calls are TRBV7-8 and TRBJ2-7; TRBD1 might be the D (6 bases). The CDR3 runs 14 residues. CDR1 and CDR2 from the germline V gene are SGHVS and FQNEAQ. The V end was cut by 4 bases, the J end by 4 bases, with 14 bases between.

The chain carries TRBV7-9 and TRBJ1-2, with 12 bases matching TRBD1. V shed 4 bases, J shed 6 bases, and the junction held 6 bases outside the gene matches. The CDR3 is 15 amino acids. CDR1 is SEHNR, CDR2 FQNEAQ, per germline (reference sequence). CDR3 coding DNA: TGTGCCAGCAGCTATTCCGGGACAGGGGGCAATGGCTACACCTTC. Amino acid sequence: CASSYSGTGGNGYTF.

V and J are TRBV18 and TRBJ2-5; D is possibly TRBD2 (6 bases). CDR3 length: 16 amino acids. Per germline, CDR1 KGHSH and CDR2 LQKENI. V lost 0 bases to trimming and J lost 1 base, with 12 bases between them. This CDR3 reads CASSPPGGLVQETQYF. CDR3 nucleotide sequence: TGTGCCAGCTCACCACCGGGGGGTCTCGTCCAAGAGACCCAGTACTTC. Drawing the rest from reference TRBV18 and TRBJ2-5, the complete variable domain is NAGVMQNPRHLVRRRGQEARLRCSPMKGHSHVYWYRQLPEEGLKFMVYLQKENIIDESGMPKERFSAEFPKEGPSILRIQQVVRGDSAAYFCASSPPGGLVQETQYFGPGTRLLVL.

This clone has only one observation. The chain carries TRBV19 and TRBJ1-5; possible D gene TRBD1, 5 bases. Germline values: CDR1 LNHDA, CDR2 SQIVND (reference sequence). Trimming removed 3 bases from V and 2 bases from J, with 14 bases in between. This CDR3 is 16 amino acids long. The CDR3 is CASSIPTRGGNQPQHF. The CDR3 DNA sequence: TGTGCCAGTAGTATTCCTACTCGGGGCGGCAATCAGCCCCAGCATTTT.

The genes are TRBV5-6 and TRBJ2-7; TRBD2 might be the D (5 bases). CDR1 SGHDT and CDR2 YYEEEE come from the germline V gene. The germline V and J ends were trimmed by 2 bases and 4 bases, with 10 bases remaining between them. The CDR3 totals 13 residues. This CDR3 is CASSFGRRYEQYF. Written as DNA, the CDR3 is TGTGCCAGCAGCTTTGGCAGGAGGTACGAGCAGTACTTC.

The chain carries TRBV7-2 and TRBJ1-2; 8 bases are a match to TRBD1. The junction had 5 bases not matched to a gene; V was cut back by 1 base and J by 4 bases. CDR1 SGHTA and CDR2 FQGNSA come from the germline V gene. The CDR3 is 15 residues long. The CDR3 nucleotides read TGTGCCAGCAGCTTAGACAGGGGGGGAGGCTATGGCTACACCTTC. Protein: CASSLDRGGGYGYTF.

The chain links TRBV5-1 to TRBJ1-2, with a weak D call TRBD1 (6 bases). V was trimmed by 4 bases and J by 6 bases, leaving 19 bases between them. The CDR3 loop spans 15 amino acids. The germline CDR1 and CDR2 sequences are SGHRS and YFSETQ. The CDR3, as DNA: TGCGCCAGCAGCCTACAGGGTCATGGGGTCGATGGCTACACCTTC. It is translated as CASSLQGHGVDGYTF. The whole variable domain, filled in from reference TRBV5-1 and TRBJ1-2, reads KAGVTQTPRYLIKTRGQQVTLSCSPISGHRSVSWYQQTPGQGLQFLFEYFSETQRNKGNFPGRFSGRQFSNSRSEMNVSTLELGDSALYLCASSLQGHGVDGYTFGSGTRLTVV.

The CDR3 DNA is TGTGCCAGCAGCTCCCAGGGCCCGAACACCGGGGAGCTGTTTTTT. Residues: CASSSQGPNTGELFF. V gene TRBV7-3 combines with J gene TRBJ2-2, with D tentatively TRBD1 (5 bases). Deletions cut 4 bases from V and 0 bases from J, with 9 bases between. In germline, CDR1 is SGHTA, CDR2 FQGTGA. The CDR3 covers 15 residues.

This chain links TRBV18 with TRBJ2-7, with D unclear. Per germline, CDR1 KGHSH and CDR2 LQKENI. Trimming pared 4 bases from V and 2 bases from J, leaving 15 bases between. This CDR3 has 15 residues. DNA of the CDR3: TGTGCCAGCTCACGGTCGAGAGACAACACCTACGAGCAGTACTTC. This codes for CASSRSRDNTYEQYF. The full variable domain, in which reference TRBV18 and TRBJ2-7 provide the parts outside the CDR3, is NAGVMQNPRHLVRRRGQEARLRCSPMKGHSHVYWYRQLPEEGLKFMVYLQKENIIDESGMPKERFSAEFPKEGPSILRIQQVVRGDSAAYFCASSRSRDNTYEQYFGPGTRLTVT.

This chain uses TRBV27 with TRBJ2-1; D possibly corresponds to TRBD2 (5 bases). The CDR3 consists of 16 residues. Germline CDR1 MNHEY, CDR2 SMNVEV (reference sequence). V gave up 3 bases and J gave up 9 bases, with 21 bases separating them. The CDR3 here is CASSFPHSGGPGEQFF. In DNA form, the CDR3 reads TGTGCCAGCAGTTTCCCTCACTCCGGAGGCCCCGGTGAGCAGTTCTTC.

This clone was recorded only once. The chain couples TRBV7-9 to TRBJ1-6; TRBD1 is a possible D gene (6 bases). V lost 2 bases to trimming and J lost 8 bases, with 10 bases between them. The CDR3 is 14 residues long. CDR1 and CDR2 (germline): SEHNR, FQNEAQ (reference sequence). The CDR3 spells CASSLPGAYSPLHF. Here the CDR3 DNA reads TGTGCCAGCAGCTTACCAGGGGCCTATTCACCCCTCCACTTT.

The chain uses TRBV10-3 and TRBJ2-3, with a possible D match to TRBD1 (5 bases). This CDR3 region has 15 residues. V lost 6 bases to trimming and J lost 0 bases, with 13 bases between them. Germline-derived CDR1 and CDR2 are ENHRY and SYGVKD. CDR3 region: CAISQGFLSTDTQYF. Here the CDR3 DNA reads TGTGCCATCAGCCAGGGTTTCCTAAGCACAGATACGCAGTATTTT.

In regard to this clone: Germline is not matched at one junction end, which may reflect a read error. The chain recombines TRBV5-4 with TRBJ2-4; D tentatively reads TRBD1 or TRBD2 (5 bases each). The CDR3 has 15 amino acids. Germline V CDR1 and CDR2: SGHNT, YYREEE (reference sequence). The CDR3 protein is CASSPGTGATLTFIF. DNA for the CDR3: TGTGCCAGCAGCCCAGGGACCGGGGCCACCTTGACTTTTATCTTC.

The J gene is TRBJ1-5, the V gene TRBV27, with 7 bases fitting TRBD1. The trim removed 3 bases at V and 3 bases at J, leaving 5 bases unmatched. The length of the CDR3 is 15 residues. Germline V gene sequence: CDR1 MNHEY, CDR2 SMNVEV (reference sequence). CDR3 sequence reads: CASSLSQGDNQPQHF. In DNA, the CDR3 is TGTGCCAGCAGTTTGAGCCAGGGGGACAATCAGCCCCAGCATTTT.

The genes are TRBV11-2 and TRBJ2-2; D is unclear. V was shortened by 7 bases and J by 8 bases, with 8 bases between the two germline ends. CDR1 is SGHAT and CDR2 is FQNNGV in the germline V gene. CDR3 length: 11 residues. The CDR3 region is CASTTRGELFF. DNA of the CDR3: TGTGCCAGCACCACACGGGGGGAGCTGTTTTTT.

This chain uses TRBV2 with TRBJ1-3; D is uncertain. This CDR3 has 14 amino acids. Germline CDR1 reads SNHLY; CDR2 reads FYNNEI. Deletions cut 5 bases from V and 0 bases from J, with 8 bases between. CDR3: CASSRQASGNTIYF. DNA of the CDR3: TGTGCCAGCAGTCGACAAGCCTCTGGAAACACCATATATTTT.

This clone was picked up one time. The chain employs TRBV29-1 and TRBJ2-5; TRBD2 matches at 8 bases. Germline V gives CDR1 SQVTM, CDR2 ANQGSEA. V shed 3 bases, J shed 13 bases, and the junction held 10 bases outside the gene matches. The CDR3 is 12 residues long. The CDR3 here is CSVDRAGAPTYF. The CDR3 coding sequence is TGCAGCGTTGATAGAGCGGGGGCACCTACGTACTTC.

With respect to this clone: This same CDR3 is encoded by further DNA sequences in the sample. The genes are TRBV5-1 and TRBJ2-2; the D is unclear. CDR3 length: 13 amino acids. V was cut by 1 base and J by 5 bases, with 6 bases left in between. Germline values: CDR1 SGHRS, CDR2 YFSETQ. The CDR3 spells CASSLSATGELFF. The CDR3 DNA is TGCGCCAGCAGCTTGTCCGCAACCGGGGAGCTGTTTTTT.

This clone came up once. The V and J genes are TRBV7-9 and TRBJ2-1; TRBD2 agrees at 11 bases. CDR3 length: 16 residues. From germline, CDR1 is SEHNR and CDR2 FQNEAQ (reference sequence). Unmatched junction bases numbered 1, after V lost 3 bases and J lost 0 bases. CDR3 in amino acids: CASSFSGRVSYNEQFF. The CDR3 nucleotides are TGTGCCAGCAGCTTTAGCGGGAGGGTCTCCTACAATGAGCAGTTCTTC.

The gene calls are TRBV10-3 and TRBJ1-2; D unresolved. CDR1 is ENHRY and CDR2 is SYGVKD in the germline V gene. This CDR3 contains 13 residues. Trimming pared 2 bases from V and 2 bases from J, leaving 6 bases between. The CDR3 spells CAISEARNYGYTF. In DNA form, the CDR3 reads TGTGCCATCAGTGAGGCCAGAAACTATGGCTACACCTTC.

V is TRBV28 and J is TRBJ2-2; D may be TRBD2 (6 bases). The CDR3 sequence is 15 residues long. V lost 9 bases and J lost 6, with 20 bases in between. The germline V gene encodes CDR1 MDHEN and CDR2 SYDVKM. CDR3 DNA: TGTGCCAGTCCCCCGGCGCGGGATTTGCCCGGGGAGCTGTTTTTT. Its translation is CASPPARDLPGELFF.

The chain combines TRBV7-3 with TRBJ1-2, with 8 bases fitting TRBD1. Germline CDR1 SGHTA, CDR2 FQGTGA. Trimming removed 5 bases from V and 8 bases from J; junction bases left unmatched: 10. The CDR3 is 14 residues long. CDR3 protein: CASSPSPTGAGYTF. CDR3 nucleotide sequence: TGTGCCAGCAGCCCCTCTCCGACAGGGGCCGGCTACACCTTC.

The CDR3 spells CATRAQILASYEQYF. The CDR3 DNA reads as TGTGCCACCCGGGCCCAAATATTGGCCTCCTACGAGCAGTACTTC. The rearrangement uses TRBV10-3 and TRBJ2-7; the D is unclear. V was trimmed by 10 bases and J by 0 bases, leaving 19 bases between them. This CDR3 has 15 amino acids. Germline CDR1 ENHRY, CDR2 SYGVKD.

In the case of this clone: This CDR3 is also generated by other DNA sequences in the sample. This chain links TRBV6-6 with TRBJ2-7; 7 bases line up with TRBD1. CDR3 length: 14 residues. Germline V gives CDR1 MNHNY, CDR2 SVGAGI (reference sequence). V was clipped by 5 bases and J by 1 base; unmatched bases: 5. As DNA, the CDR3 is TGTGCCAGCAGTAGGACAGGATCTTCCTACGAGCAGTACTTC. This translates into CASSRTGSSYEQYF.

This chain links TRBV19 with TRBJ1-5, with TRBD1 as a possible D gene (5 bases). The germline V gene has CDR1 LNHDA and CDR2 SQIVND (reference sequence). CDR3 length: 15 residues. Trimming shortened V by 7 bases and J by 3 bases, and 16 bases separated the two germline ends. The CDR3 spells CASMKPGVINQPQHF. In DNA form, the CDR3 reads TGTGCCAGTATGAAACCGGGGGTAATCAATCAGCCCCAGCATTTT.

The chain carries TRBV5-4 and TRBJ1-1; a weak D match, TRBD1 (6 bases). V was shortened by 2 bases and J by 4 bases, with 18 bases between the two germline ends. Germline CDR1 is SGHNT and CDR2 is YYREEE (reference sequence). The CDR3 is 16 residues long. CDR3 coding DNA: TGTGCCAGCAGCTTTGGGTTAAAGGGGGAATCCACTGAAGCTTTCTTT. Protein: CASSFGLKGESTEAFF.

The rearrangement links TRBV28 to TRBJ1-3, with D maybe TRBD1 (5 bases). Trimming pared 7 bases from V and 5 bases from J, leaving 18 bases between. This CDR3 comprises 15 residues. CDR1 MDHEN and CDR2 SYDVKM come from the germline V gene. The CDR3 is CASTSSARGRNTIYF. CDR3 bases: TGTGCCAGCACTTCGTCCGCGAGGGGAAGAAACACCATATATTTT.

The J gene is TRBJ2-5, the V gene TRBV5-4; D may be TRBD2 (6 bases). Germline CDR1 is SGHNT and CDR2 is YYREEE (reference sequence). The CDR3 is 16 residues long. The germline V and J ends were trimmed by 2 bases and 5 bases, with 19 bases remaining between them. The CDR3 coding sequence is TGTGCCAGCAGCTTAGCAGACGCGGGAACCCAGGAGACCCAGTACTTC. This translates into CASSLADAGTQETQYF. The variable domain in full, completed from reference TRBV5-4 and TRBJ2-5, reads ETGVTQSPTHLIKTRGQQVTLRCSSQSGHNTVSWYQQALGQGPQFIFQYYREEENGRGNFPPRFSGLQFPNYSSELNVNALELDDSALYLCASSLADAGTQETQYFGPGTRLLVL.